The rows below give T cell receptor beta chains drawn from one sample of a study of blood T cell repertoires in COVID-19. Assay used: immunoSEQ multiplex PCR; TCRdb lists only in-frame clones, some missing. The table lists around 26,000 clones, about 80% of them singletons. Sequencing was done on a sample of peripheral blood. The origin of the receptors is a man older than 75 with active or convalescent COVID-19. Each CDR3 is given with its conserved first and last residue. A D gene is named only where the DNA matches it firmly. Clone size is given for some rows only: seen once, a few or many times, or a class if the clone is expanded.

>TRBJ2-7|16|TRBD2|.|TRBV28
TGTGCCAGCAGTTCCCTAACGGGAGGGAACACCTACGAGCAGTACTTC
CASSSLTGGNTYEQYF
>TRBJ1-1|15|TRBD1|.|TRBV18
TGTGCCAGCTCATTAAGGGACAGGGGGCACACTGAAGCTTTCTTT
CASSLRDRGHTEAFF
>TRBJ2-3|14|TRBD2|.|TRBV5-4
TGTGCCAGCAGCTCCGGGACTACAACAGATACGCAGTATTTT
CASSSGTTTDTQYF
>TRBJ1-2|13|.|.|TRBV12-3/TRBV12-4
TGTGCCAGCAGTTTCGGCGGGACTTATGGCTACACCTTC
CASSFGGTYGYTF
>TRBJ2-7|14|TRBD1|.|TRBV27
TGTGCCAGCAGTTCTCACAGGGGCTCCTACGAGCAGTACTTC
CASSSHRGSYEQYF
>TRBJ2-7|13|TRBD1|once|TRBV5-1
TGCGCCAGCACCTCAGGGGGCTCCTACGAGCAGTACTTC
CASTSGGSYEQYF
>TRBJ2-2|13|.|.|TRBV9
TGTGCCAGCAGCCAAATGAACACCGGGGAGCTGTTTTTT
CASSQMNTGELFF
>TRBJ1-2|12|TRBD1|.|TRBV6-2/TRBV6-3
TGTGCCAGCAGCACAGGGGGCAGAGGCTACACCTTC
CASSTGGRGYTF
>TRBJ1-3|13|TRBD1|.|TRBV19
TGTGCCAGTTATACAGGGGATGGAAACACCATATATTTT
CASYTGDGNTIYF
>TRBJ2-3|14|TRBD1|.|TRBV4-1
TGCGCCAGCAGGCCCGGGACAGTCACAGATACGCAGTATTTT
CASRPGTVTDTQYF
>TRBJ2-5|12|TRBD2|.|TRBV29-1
TGCGCCACGGGAGGGCCCGGAGAGACCCAGTACTTC
CATGGPGETQYF
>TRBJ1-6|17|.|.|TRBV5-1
TGCGCCAGCAGATCCCCCGGGACAAGACTCTATAATTCACCCCTCCACTTT
CASRSPGTRLYNSPLHF
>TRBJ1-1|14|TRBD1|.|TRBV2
TGTGCCAGCAGACGACAGGGGGCAGGTGTTGAAGCTTTCTTT
CASRRQGAGVEAFF
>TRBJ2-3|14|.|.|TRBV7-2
TGTGCCAGCAGCTGGGGACTCTTAACAGATACGCAGTATTTT
CASSWGLLTDTQYF
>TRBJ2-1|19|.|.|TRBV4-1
TGCGCCAGCAGCCAACTCCCCCCGGGGGACTCAGGCTCCTACAATGAGCAGTTCTTC
CASSQLPPGDSGSYNEQFF
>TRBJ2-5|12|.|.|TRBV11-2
TGTGCCAGCAGCCCCTTCCAAGAGACCCAGTACTTC
CASSPFQETQYF
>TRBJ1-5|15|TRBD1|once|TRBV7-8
TGTGCCAGCAGCTTCGGAAGGACAGGGGATCAGCCCCAGCATTTT
CASSFGRTGDQPQHF
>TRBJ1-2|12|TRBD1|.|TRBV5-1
TGCGCCAGCACTACAGGGGACGCGGGCTACACCTTC
CASTTGDAGYTF